This T cell receptor (beta chain) is from a study of CD8 T cells in ankylosing spondylitis. General study findings and limits: In the blood and synovial fluid of reactive arthritis, some motif variants had been previously reported. A TCR beta motif of several highly homologous variants seemed to mark ankylosing spondylitis blood.

In the case of this clonotype: The antigen remains undetermined.

V gave up 5 bases and J gave up 8 bases, with 9 bases separating them. Germline V lookup: CDR1 SGHVS, CDR2 FQNEAQ. This CDR3 region has 12 residues. Quantitative barcoded 5'-RACE was used to prepare TCR beta libraries. One entry per CDR3 protein, called by TCRdb with MiXCR from the 5' RACE reads. The top ten hold 15% to 20% of the sample, which has roughly 700,000 distinct CDR3 sequences, around 20% seen once. Input material: blood, either unsorted or a sorted T cell fraction (not recorded which). The origin of this receptor is a male donor with ankylosing spondylitis. The chain employs TRBV7-8 and TRBJ1-4; D is uncertain. CDR3 coding DNA: TGTGCCAGCAGCGGAGCGGGGGAAAAACTGTTTTTT. This translates into CASSGAGEKLFF. The full variable domain, rest sourced from reference TRBV7-8 and TRBJ1-4, is GAGVSQSPRYKVAKRGQDVALRCDPISGHVSLFWYQQALGQGPEFLTYFQNEAQLDKSGLPSDRFFAERPEGSVSTLKIQRTQQEDSAVYLCASSGAGEKLFFGSGTQLSVL.